A selection of T cell receptor beta chains follows, all from one sample in a study of CD4 T cells in relation to SARS-CoV-2 and coronaviruses. Their target antigens are unknown. Assay: immunoSEQ multiplex PCR; the TCRdb copy retains only in-frame clones and omits some. The table shows approximately 43,000 clones, with 75% to 90% occurring only once. Input material: naive CD4+ T cells from PBMCs, cultured in vitro. These receptors all stem from an adult with COVID-19. CDR3s include the opening cysteine and the closing phenylalanine or tryptophan. A D gene is named only where the DNA matches it firmly. Not every row has a clone size; where given, it reads once, few, many or a size class.

clone size	D gene	J gene	V gene	CDR3 protein	CDR3 DNA
NA	TRBD2	TRBJ2-7	TRBV6-6	CASSYVASGIYEQYF	TGTGCCAGCAGTTACGTGGCTAGCGGGATATACGAGCAGTACTTC
NA	TRBD2	TRBJ2-3	TRBV7-2	CASSFAGASGLTDTQYF	TGTGCCAGCAGCTTTGCGGGAGCTAGCGGGTTAACAGATACGCAGTATTTT
NA	TRBD1	TRBJ2-2	TRBV4-1	CASSLRTGVWGTGELFF	TGCGCCAGCAGCCTCCGGACAGGGGTCTGGGGCACCGGGGAGCTGTTTTTT
NA	NA	TRBJ1-5	TRBV6-5	CASSYSTSQPQHF	TGTGCCAGCAGTTACTCGACCAGTCAGCCCCAGCATTTT
once	NA	TRBJ2-2	TRBV6-5	CASSRPTYRGGELFF	TGTGCCAGCAGTAGACCGACCTACCGGGGCGGGGAGCTGTTTTTT
few	NA	TRBJ2-1	TRBV5-1	CASSPAGASSYNEQFF	TGCGCCAGCAGCCCGGCGGGGGCCTCCTCCTACAATGAGCAGTTCTTC
NA	TRBD1	TRBJ1-6	TRBV6-5	CASQGQGYNSPLHF	TGTGCCAGCCAGGGACAGGGGTATAATTCACCCCTCCACTTT
NA	NA	TRBJ1-1	TRBV9	CASSVSGIMNTEAFF	TGTGCCAGCAGCGTATCAGGGATTATGAACACTGAAGCTTTCTTT
NA	NA	TRBJ2-2	TRBV27	CASSTNTGELFF	TGTGCCAGCAGTACGAACACCGGGGAGCTGTTTTTT
few	NA	TRBJ1-1	TRBV19	CASSMRGRTEAFF	TGTGCCAGTAGTATGCGGGGACGGACTGAAGCTTTCTTT